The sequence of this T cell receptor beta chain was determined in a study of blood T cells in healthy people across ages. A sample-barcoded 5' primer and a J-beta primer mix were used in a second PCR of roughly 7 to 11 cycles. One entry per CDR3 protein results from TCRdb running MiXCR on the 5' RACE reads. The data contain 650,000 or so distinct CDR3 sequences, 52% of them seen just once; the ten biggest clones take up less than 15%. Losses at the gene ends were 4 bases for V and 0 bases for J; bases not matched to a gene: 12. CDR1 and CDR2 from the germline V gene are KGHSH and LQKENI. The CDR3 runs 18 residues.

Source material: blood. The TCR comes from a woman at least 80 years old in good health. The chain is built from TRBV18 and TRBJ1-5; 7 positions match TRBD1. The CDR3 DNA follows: TGTGCCAGCTCACGGTCTCCAGGGGGTTGGGATAGCAATCAGCCCCAGCATTTT. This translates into CASSRSPGGWDSNQPQHF.